Following are 29 T cell receptor beta chains from one sample sequenced in a study of blood T cells in healthy people across ages. The authors ran a second PCR of about 6 to 11 cycles using a sample-barcoded 5' primer and a J-beta primer mix. TCRdb ran MiXCR on the 5' RACE reads and lists one entry per CDR3 protein. The top ten hold 0.65% to 0.75% of the sample, which has some 1,000,000 distinct CDR3 sequences, 20% to 25% seen once. These records were also assigned to another study, of T cells of mothers and their children.

The sequencing sample was made of blood. Receptors originate from a girl aged 2-10 years in good health.

With regard to this clonotype: Compared with germline, one end of the junction differs, possibly owing to a read error. The chain is built from TRBV20-1 and TRBJ1-6; tentatively, D is TRBD1 (6 bases). There are 15 residues in the CDR3. Germline-derived CDR1 and CDR2 are DFQATT and SNEGSKA (reference sequence). In nucleotides, the CDR3 is TGCGGTGCTAGAGAGGGGGGACGGTTGAATTCACCCCTCCACTTT. Its translation: CGAREGGRLNSPLHF.

The rearrangement joins TRBV5-1 to TRBJ2-6; D is unresolved. The CDR3 covers 16 residues. V lost 4 bases and J 0 bases, leaving 11 bases between the germline ends. Germline assignment: CDR1 SGHRS and CDR2 YFSETQ. For the CDR3, the DNA is TGCGCCAGCAGCATGACGGAAAGCTCTGGGGCCAACGTCCTGACTTTC. Translation: CASSMTESSGANVLTF.

This clonotype has more than one count but fewer than ten. The V gene is TRBV28, the J gene TRBJ2-5; 7 bases agree with TRBD1. The CDR3 runs 16 residues. The V and J ends lost 1 base and 5 bases, in that order; junction bases with no gene match: 10. The germline V gene encodes CDR1 MDHEN and CDR2 SYDVKM. The CDR3 nucleotides read TGTGCCAGCAGTTTATCCCCCGGGACAGAGTGGGAGACCCAGTACTTC. Encoded protein: CASSLSPGTEWETQYF.

This clonotype was detected only a few times. V and J are TRBV20-1 and TRBJ1-4, with D possibly matching TRBD1 (5 bases). With 5 bases removed from V and 8 bases from J, the gap between germline ends came to 15 bases. The CDR3 consists of 13 residues. CDR1 and CDR2 (germline): DFQATT, SNEGSKA (reference sequence). The chain's CDR3 is CSAPRTLGEKLFF. The CDR3 coding sequence is TGCAGTGCTCCCCGGACATTGGGGGAAAAACTGTTTTTT.

This rearrangement joins TRBV6-2 or TRBV6-3 to TRBJ2-3; 10 bases match TRBD2. J gave up 4 bases and V 2 bases, and 9 bases lay outside the gene matches. The length of the CDR3 is 17 residues. CDR1 MNHEY and CDR2 SVGEGT come from the germline V gene. CDR3 in amino acids: CASSYDLAGAKADTQYF. The CDR3 DNA reads as TGTGCCAGCAGTTACGACCTAGCGGGGGCCAAGGCAGATACGCAGTATTTT.

This chain uses TRBV7-9 with TRBJ1-1, with D hard to call. V lost 4 bases to trimming and J lost 0 bases, with 12 bases between them. Germline V gives CDR1 SEHNR, CDR2 FQNEAQ (reference sequence). The CDR3 runs 15 residues. The CDR3 region is CASSSLVLMNTEAFF. The CDR3 DNA follows: TGTGCCAGCAGCTCCCTGGTGCTGATGAACACTGAAGCTTTCTTT.

This chain uses TRBV2 with TRBJ2-4; TRBD2 is a possible D gene (6 bases). CDR3 length equals 11 residues. CDR1 SNHLY and CDR2 FYNNEI come from the germline V gene. Trimming took off 7 bases at V and 8 bases at J, with 9 bases between the two ends. The CDR3 loop is CASKERDIQYF. CDR3 coding DNA: TGTGCCAGCAAGGAGCGGGACATTCAGTACTTC.

The J gene is TRBJ1-1, the V gene TRBV7-9; D gene unclear. The length of the CDR3 is 14 residues. The germline CDR1 and CDR2 sequences are SEHNR and FQNEAQ (reference sequence). V was trimmed by 5 bases and J by 6 bases, leaving 16 bases between them. The CDR3 loop is CASSPPGGYPEAFF. In DNA form, the CDR3 reads TGTGCCAGCAGCCCCCCCGGCGGGTACCCTGAAGCTTTCTTT.

This clonotype was seen a few times. This chain joins TRBV11-1 and TRBJ1-4, with TRBD1 identical over 7 bases. The J segment lost 3 bases and the V segment lost 3 bases, leaving 4 bases of the junction unmatched. CDR3 length: 15 amino acids. CDR1 and CDR2 from the germline V gene are SGHAT and FQDESV (reference sequence). The CDR3 DNA reads as TGTGCCAGCAGCTTCCGGGACAGTGCTAATGAAAAACTGTTTTTT. Its translation is CASSFRDSANEKLFF.

The chain combines TRBV6-6 with TRBJ1-2, with D possibly being TRBD1 (5 bases). V was shortened by 2 bases and J by 2 bases, with 12 bases between the two germline ends. The CDR3 has 15 amino acids. Germline-derived CDR1 and CDR2 are MNHNY and SVGAGI (reference sequence). The CDR3 sequence is CASSYRQTHNYGYTF. In DNA, the CDR3 is TGTGCCAGCAGTTACAGACAGACTCACAACTATGGCTACACCTTC.

The V call is TRBV6-5, the J call TRBJ2-5; D is possibly TRBD1 (7 bases). The closer fit of TRBJ2-7 to the DNA end suggests the J call may be wrong. The V gene's germline CDR1 is MNHEY and CDR2 SVGAGI. The length of the CDR3 is 16 residues. The CDR3 nucleotides read TGTGCCAGCAGTTCCGCCGGGGGAACAGGGGTGGACGAGCAGTACTTC. Encoded protein: CASSSAGGTGVDEQYF.

This clonotype has a count of ten or more. V usage is TRBV5-1 and J usage is TRBJ2-7; the match to TRBD2 covers 9 bases. V shed 0 bases, J shed 3 bases, and the junction held 1 base outside the gene matches. CDR3 length equals 14 residues. CDR1 SGHRS and CDR2 YFSETQ come from the germline V gene. The CDR3 reads CASSLGAGGYEQYF. DNA for the CDR3: TGCGCCAGCAGCTTGGGAGCGGGGGGCTACGAGCAGTACTTC.

The chain links TRBV7-9 to TRBJ2-3, with D perhaps given as TRBD1 or TRBD2 (5 bases each). The ends were cut back, 7 bases at V and 3 bases at J, with 14 bases in the middle. The CDR3 runs to 14 residues. Germline CDR1 and CDR2: SEHNR and FQNEAQ (reference sequence). CDR3 coding DNA: TGTGCCAGCAAGGTCGGGGCGGCAACAGATACGCAGTATTTT. Protein product: CASKVGAATDTQYF.

This chain joins TRBV29-1 and TRBJ1-2, with a weak D call TRBD1 (5 bases). V gave up 6 bases and J gave up 3 bases, with 20 bases separating them. CDR1 is SQVTM, CDR2 ANQGSEA, per germline. This CDR3 has 15 amino acids. As DNA, the CDR3 is TGCAGCGTCACCTCCGGGGACCCGAGGGACTATGGCTACACCTTC. It specifies CSVTSGDPRDYGYTF. Full variable domain (missing parts from reference TRBV29-1 and TRBJ1-2): SAVISQKPSRDICQRGTSLTIQCQVDSQVTMMFWYRQQPGQSLTLIATANQGSEATYESGFVIDKFPISRPNLTFSTLTVSNMSPEDSSIYLCSVTSGDPRDYGYTFGSGTRLTVV.

Comments on this clonotype: A read error may be the cause here, since a much bigger clone is one base away. The rearrangement joins TRBV13 to TRBJ2-5; D gene ambiguous. The J call may not be correct, given that the DNA end is closer to TRBJ2-1. The CDR3 runs to 13 residues. Germline CDR1 is PRHDT and CDR2 is FYEKMQ (reference sequence). The CDR3 DNA sequence: TGTGCCAGCAGCTTTGCCGGGTACAATGAGCAGTTCTTC. It specifies CASSFAGYNEQFF.

The sample holds a few counts of this clonotype. J is TRBJ2-3 and V is TRBV21-1; the table calls TRBD1, which could not be checked here. TRBV21-1 is shown as a pseudogene. This CDR3 spans 17 amino acids. The CDR3, as DNA: TGTGCCAGCACCCCGAAAGACCCGGGACAGTGCACAGATACGCAGTATTTT. It yields the protein CASTPKDPGQCTDTQYF.

To note about this clonotype: An end of the junction differs from the germline gene, which may be a read error. This rearrangement joins TRBV5-1 to TRBJ2-1; 9 bases align to TRBD2. Germline V gene lookup returns CDR1 SGHRS and CDR2 YFSETQ. The length of the CDR3 is 15 residues. CDR3 region: CASSLASGAYNEQLF. The DNA of the CDR3 is TGCGCCAGCAGCTTGGCTAGCGGGGCCTACAATGAGCAGCTCTTC.

The chain is built from TRBV5-1 and TRBJ2-7; 8 nucleotides match TRBD1. The junction had 9 bases not matched to a gene; V was cut back by 1 base and J by 0 bases. Germline V gene sequence: CDR1 SGHRS, CDR2 YFSETQ. The CDR3 contains 17 residues. CDR3 sequence (DNA): TGCGCCAGCAGCTTGAATTGCCGACAGGGGTCCTCCTACGAGCAGTACTTC. It encodes CASSLNCRQGSSYEQYF.

The rearrangement links TRBV7-9 to TRBJ1-2; D perhaps matches TRBD1 (6 bases). Germline values: CDR1 SEHNR, CDR2 FQNEAQ (reference sequence). The CDR3 covers 13 residues. V was clipped by 6 bases and J by 5 bases, with 13 bases between them. The CDR3 nucleotides read TGTGCCAGCAGACGTACAGGGCCTTATGGCTACACCTTC. Translating it yields CASRRTGPYGYTF.

The genes are TRBV18 and TRBJ2-1, with 8 bases aligning to TRBD2. The CDR3 runs to 16 residues. From germline, CDR1 is KGHSH and CDR2 LQKENI. V lost 3 bases and J lost 7; bases outside the gene matches: 11. The CDR3: CASSPGTGTRVNEQFF. The CDR3 nucleotides are TGTGCCAGCTCACCCGGAACCGGGACTAGGGTAAATGAGCAGTTCTTC.

This clonotype has just a few counts. The J gene is TRBJ1-6, the V gene TRBV28, with a tentative D call TRBD1 (5 bases). Germline CDR1 MDHEN, CDR2 SYDVKM. The CDR3 contains 18 residues. V was trimmed by 4 bases and J by 2 bases, leaving 18 bases between them. The CDR3 sequence: CASSSPTELSTYNSPLHF. CDR3 DNA sequence: TGTGCCAGCAGTTCGCCGACAGAGCTATCGACCTATAATTCACCCCTCCACTTT.

The chain combines TRBV12-3 or TRBV12-4 with TRBJ2-1, with a tentative D call TRBD2 (5 bases). The CDR3 loop spans 17 amino acids. Trimming took off 3 bases at V and 0 bases at J, with 15 bases between the two ends. CDR3 amino acids: CASSFILGGSSYNEQFF. In nucleotides, the CDR3 is TGTGCCAGCAGTTTTATTTTGGGTGGGAGCTCCTACAATGAGCAGTTCTTC.

The chain uses TRBV28 and TRBJ1-1; TRBD1 is a possible D gene (5 bases). Germline V lookup: CDR1 MDHEN, CDR2 SYDVKM. The CDR3 spans 16 residues. Trimming took 4 bases from V and 1 from J, leaving 16 bases between them. This chain's CDR3 is CASSSPFGGWNTEAFF. Here the CDR3 DNA reads TGTGCCAGCAGTTCCCCCTTTGGGGGTTGGAACACTGAAGCTTTCTTT. The entire variable domain, with the rest obtained from reference TRBV28 and TRBJ1-1, is as follows: DVKVTQSSRYLVKRTGEKVFLECVQDMDHENMFWYRQDPGLGLRLIYFSYDVKMKEKGDIPEGYSVSREKKERFSLILESASTNQTSMYLCASSSPFGGWNTEAFFGQGTRLTVV.

This clonotype appeared a few times. The rearrangement uses TRBV4-3 and TRBJ1-2; D gene uncertain. Germline V lookup: CDR1 LGHNA, CDR2 YSLEER. The CDR3 spans 17 residues. V was pared by 0 bases and J by 3 bases, with 17 bases between. The CDR3 spells CASSQDVSSRAHYGYTF. The CDR3 bases are TGCGCCAGCAGCCAAGATGTGTCTTCCCGGGCCCACTATGGCTACACCTTC.

This clonotype was counted only a few times. The rearrangement joins TRBV11-3 to TRBJ2-5, with 8 bases that match TRBD2. The J call may be in error: the DNA end matches TRBJ2-1 better. This CDR3 has 14 residues. Germline CDR1 SGHNT, CDR2 YENEEA. The CDR3 reads CASKPGGAENEQFF. In DNA, the CDR3 is TGTGCCAGCAAACCGGGGGGGGCCGAAAATGAGCAGTTCTTC.

The gene calls are TRBV29-1 and TRBJ1-3; D is ambiguous. Germline V gene sequence: CDR1 SQVTM, CDR2 ANQGSEA. The V and J ends lost 2 bases and 7 bases respectively, with 6 bases between them. The CDR3 runs to 11 residues. CDR3 in DNA: TGCAGCGTTGAACTTTGGAACACCATATATTTT. Its translation: CSVELWNTIYF.

The chain couples TRBV7-2 to TRBJ2-3, with TRBD2 matching over 14 bases. CDR3 length equals 15 residues. CDR1 and CDR2 from the germline V gene are SGHTA and FQGNSA. J was trimmed by 7 bases and V by 3 bases; bases with no gene match: 3. CDR3 sequence reads: CASSFGTSGGNTQYF. CDR3 DNA sequence: TGTGCCAGCAGCTTCGGGACTAGCGGGGGAAATACGCAGTATTTT.

This chain uses TRBV10-3 with TRBJ2-5; the match to TRBD1 covers 8 bases. The DNA matches TRBJ2-1 better at its end, which makes the J call doubtful. CDR3 length: 13 residues. Germline loops: CDR1 ENHRY, CDR2 SYGVKD. The CDR3 DNA is TGTGCCATCAGTGACCCAGGGGGCGGTGAGCAGTTCTTC. It encodes CAISDPGGGEQFF.

As regards this clonotype: Since a much larger clone is just one base distant, this may be a read error. The rearrangement links TRBV20-1 to TRBJ2-3, with D perhaps being TRBD1 or TRBD2 (5 bases each). Germline V lookup: CDR1 DFQATT, CDR2 SNEGSKA (reference sequence). The CDR3 has 12 amino acids. Written as DNA, the CDR3 is TGCAGTGCTCCCAGGGAGACAGCTACGCAGTATTTT. Its protein is CSAPRETATQYF.